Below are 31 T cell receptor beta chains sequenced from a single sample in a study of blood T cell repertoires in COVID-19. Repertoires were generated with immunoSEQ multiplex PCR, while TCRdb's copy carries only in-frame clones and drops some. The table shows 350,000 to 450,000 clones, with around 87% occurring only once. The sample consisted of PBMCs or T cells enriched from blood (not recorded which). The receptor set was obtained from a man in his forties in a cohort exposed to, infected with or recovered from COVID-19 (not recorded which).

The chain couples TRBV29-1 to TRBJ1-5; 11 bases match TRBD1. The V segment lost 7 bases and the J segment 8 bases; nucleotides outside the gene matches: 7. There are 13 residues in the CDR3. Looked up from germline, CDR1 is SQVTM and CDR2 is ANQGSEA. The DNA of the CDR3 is TGCAGCGGGGGACAGGGGGTATGTAAGCCCCAGCATTTT. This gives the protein CSGGQGVCKPQHF.

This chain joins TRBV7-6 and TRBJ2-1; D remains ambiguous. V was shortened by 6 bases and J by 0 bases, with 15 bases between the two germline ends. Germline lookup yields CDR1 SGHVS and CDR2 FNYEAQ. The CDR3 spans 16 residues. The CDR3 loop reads CASSSKALGSYNEQFF. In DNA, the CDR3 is TGTGCCAGCAGTTCAAAGGCTCTAGGCTCCTACAATGAGCAGTTCTTC.

The CDR3 bases are TGTGCCAGCAGTTTATCGTTTTACGGGACAGGTTATTCACCCCTCCACTTT. Encoded protein: CASSLSFYGTGYSPLHF. The J gene is TRBJ1-6, the V gene TRBV27; TRBD1 aligns across 8 bases. CDR1 and CDR2 from the germline V gene are MNHEY and SMNVEV (reference sequence). J gave up 8 bases and V 0 bases, and 9 bases lay outside the gene matches. The CDR3 totals 17 residues.

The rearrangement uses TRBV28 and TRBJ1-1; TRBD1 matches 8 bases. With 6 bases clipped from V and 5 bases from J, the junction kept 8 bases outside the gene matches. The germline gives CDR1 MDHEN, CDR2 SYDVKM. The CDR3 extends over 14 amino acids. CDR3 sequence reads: CASSSGTGWTEAFF. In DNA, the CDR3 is TGTGCCAGCAGCTCCGGGACAGGCTGGACTGAAGCTTTCTTT.

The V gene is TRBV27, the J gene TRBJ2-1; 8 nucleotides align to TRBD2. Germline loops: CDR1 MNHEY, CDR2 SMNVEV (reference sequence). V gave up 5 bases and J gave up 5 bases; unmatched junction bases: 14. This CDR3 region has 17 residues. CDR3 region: CASSLLTTSGLDNEQFF. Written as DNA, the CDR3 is TGTGCCAGCAGTCTTCTTACAACTAGCGGTCTGGACAATGAGCAGTTCTTC.

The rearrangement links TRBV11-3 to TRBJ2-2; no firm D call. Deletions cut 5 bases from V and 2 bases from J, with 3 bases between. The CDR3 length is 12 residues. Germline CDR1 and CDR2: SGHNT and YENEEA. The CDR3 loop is CASSPNTGELFF. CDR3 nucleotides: TGTGCCAGCAGCCCTAACACCGGGGAGCTGTTTTTT.

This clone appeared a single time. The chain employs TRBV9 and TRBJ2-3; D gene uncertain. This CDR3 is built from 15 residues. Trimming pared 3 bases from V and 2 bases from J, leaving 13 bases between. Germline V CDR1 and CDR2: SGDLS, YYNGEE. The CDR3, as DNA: TGTGCCAGCAGCGAGCGAGCGCTAAACACAGATACGCAGTATTTT. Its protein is CASSERALNTDTQYF. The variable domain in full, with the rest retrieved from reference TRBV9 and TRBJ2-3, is DSGVTQTPKHLITATGQRVTLRCSPRSGDLSVYWYQQSLDQGLQFLIQYYNGEERAKGNILERFSAQQFPDLHSELNLSSLELGDSALYFCASSERALNTDTQYFGPGTRLTVL.

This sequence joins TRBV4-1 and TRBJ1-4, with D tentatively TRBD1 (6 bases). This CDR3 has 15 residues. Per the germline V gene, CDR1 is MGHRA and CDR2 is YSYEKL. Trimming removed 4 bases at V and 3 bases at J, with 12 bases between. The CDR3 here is CASSLYHRANEKLFF. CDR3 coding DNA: TGCGCCAGCAGCCTTTACCACAGGGCTAATGAAAAACTGTTTTTT.

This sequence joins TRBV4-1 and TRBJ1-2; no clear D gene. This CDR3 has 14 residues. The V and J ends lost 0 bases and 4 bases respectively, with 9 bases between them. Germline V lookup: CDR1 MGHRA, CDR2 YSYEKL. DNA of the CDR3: TGCGCCAGCAGCCAAGAACCGAGGGTCTATGGCTACACCTTC. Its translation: CASSQEPRVYGYTF.

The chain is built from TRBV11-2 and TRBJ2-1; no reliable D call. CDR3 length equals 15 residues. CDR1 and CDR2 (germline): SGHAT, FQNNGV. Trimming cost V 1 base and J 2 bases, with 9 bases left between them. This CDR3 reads CASSLASQAYNEQFF. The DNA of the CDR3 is TGTGCCAGCAGCTTAGCTAGTCAAGCCTACAATGAGCAGTTCTTC.

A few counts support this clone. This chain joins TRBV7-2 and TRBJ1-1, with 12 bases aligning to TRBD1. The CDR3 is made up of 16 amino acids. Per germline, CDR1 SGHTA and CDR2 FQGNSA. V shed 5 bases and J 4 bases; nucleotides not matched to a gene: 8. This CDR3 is CASSTRGQGASTEAFF. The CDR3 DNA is TGTGCCAGCAGCACCAGGGGACAGGGGGCGAGCACTGAAGCTTTCTTT.

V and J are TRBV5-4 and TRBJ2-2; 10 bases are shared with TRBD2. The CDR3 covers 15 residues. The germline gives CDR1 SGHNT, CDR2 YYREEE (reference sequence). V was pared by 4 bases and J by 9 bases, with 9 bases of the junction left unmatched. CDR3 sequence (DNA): TGTGCCAGCAGCCAAGCGGGAGGGGAAACCCGGGAGCTGTTTTTT. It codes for CASSQAGGETRELFF.

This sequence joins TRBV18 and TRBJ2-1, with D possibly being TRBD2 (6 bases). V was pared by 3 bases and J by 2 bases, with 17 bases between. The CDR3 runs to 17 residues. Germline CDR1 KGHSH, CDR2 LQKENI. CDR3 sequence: CASSPPIGAGTYNEQFF. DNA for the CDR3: TGTGCCAGCTCACCCCCGATCGGGGCGGGAACCTACAATGAGCAGTTCTTC. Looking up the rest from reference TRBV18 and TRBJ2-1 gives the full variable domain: NAGVMQNPRHLVRRRGQEARLRCSPMKGHSHVYWYRQLPEEGLKFMVYLQKENIIDESGMPKERFSAEFPKEGPSILRIQQVVRGDSAAYFCASSPPIGAGTYNEQFFGPGTRLTVL.

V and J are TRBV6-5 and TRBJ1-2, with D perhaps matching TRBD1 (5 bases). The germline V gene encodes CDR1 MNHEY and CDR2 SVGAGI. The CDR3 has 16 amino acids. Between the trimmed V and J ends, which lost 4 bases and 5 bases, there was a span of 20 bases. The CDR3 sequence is CASSSPLLGLEYGYTF. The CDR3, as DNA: TGTGCCAGCAGTTCCCCCCTCTTGGGACTGGAGTATGGCTACACCTTC.

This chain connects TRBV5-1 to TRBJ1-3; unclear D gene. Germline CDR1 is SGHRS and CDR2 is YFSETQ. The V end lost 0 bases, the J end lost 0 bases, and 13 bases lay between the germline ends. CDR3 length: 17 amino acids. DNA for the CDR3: TGCGCCAGCAGCTTGGGGACTCCTCCGTTCTCTGGAAACACCATATATTTT. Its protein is CASSLGTPPFSGNTIYF.

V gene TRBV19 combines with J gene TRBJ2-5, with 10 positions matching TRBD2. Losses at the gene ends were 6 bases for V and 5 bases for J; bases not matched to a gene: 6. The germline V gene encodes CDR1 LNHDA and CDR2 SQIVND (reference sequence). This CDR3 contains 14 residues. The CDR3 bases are TGTGCCAGTAGATCTAGCGGGAGCGGGGAGACCCAGTACTTC. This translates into CASRSSGSGETQYF.

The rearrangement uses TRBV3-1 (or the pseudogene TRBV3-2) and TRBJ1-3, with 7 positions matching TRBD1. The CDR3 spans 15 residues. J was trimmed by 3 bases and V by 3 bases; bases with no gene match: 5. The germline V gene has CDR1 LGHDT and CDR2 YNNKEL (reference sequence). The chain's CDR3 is CASSHDREVGNTIYF. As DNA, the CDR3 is TGTGCCAGCAGCCACGACAGGGAGGTTGGAAACACCATATATTTT.

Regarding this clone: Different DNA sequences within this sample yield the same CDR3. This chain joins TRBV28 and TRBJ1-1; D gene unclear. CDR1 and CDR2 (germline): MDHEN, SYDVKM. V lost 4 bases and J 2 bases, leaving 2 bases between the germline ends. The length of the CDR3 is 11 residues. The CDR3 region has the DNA TGTGCCAGCAGTTCAAACACTGAAGCTTTCTTT. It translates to CASSSNTEAFF.

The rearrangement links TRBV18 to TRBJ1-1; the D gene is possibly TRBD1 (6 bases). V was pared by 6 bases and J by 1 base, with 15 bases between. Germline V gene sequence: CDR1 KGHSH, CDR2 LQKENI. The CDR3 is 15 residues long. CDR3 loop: CASSPQQGSNTEAFF. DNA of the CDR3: TGTGCCAGCTCGCCCCAACAGGGATCGAACACTGAAGCTTTCTTT. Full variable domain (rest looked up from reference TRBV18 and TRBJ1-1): NAGVMQNPRHLVRRRGQEARLRCSPMKGHSHVYWYRQLPEEGLKFMVYLQKENIIDESGMPKERFSAEFPKEGPSILRIQQVVRGDSAAYFCASSPQQGSNTEAFFGQGTRLTVV.

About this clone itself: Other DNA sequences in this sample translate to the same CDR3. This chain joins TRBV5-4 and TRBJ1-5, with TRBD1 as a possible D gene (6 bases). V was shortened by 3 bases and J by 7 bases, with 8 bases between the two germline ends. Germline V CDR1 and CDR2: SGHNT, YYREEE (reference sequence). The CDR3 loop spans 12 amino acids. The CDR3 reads CASSSQGQPQHF. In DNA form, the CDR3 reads TGTGCCAGCAGCTCACAGGGCCAGCCCCAGCATTTT.

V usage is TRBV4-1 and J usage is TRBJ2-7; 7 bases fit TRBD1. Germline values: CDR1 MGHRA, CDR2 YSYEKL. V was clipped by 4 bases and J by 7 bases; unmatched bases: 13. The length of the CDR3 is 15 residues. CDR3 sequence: CASSRSGDRKAEQYF. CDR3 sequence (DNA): TGCGCCAGCAGCCGATCCGGGGACAGAAAAGCAGAGCAGTACTTC.

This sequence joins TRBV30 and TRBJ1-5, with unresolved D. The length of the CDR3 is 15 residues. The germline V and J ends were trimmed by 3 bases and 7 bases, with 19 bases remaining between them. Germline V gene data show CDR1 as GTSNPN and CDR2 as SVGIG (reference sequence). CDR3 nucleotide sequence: TGTGCCTGGAGCCAAATGAGGGTAATCGGACAGCCCCAGCATTTT. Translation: CAWSQMRVIGQPQHF.

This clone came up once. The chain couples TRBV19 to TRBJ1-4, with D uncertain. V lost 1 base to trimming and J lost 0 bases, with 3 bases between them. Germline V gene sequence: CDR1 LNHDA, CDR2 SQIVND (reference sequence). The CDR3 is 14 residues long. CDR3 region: CASSIAATNEKLFF. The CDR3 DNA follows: TGTGCCAGTAGTATAGCTGCAACTAATGAAAAACTGTTTTTT.

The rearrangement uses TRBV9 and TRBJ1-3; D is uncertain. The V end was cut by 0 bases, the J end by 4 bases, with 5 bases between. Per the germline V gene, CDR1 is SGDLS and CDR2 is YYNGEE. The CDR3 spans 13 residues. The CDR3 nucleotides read TGTGCCAGCAGCGTAGCCGGGGGAAACACCATATATTTT. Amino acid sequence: CASSVAGGNTIYF.

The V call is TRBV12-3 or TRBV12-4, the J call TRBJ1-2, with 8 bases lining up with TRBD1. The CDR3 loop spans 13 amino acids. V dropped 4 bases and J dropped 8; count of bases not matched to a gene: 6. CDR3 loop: CASSSTGGSGYTF. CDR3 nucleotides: TGTGCCAGCAGTTCAACAGGGGGGAGCGGCTACACCTTC.

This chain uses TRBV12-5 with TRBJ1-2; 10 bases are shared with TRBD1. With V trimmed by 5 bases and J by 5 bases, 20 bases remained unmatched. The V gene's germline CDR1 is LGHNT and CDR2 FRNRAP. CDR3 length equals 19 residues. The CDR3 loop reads CASGPPIRDRGRERYGYTF. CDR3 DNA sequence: TGTGCTAGTGGTCCACCCATCCGGGACAGGGGCCGAGAAAGGTATGGCTACACCTTC.

CDR3 in DNA: TGTGCCAGCAGTGAAGGGGTGGGAGGGGCTTACGAGCAGTACTTC. Translation gives CASSEGVGGAYEQYF. This sequence joins TRBV6-1 and TRBJ2-7, with 7 bases fitting TRBD2. V shed 1 base and J 4 bases; nucleotides not matched to a gene: 7. Germline V gene lookup returns CDR1 MNHNS and CDR2 SASEGT. The CDR3 totals 15 residues.

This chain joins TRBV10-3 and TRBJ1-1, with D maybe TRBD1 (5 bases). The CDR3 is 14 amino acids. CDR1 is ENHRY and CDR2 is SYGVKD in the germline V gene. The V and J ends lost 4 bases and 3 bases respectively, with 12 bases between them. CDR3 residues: CAISGRQKDTEAFF. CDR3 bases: TGTGCCATCAGTGGCCGACAGAAAGACACTGAAGCTTTCTTT.

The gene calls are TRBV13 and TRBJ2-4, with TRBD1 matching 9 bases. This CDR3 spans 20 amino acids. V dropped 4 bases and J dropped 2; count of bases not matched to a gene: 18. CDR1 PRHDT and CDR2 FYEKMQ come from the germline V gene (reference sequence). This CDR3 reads CASSSRTGTGSSGSKNIQYF. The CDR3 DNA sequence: TGTGCCAGCAGCTCTAGGACCGGGACAGGGAGCAGCGGGTCCAAAAACATTCAGTACTTC.

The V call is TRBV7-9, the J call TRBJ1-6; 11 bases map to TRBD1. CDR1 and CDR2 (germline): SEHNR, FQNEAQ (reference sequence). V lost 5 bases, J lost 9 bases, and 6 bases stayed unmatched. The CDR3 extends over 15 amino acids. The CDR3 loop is CASSQDRGRSSPLHF. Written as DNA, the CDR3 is TGTGCCAGCAGCCAGGACAGGGGGCGTTCTTCACCCCTCCACTTT.

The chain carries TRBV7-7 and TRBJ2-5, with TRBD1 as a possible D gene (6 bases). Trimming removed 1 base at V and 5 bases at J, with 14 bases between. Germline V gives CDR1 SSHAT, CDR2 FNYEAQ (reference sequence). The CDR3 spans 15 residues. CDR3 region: CASSLGGGRMETQYF. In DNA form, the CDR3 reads TGTGCCAGCAGCTTAGGAGGGGGAAGGATGGAGACCCAGTACTTC. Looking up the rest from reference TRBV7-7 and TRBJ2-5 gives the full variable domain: GAGVSQSPRYKVTKRGQDVTLRCDPISSHATLYWYQQALGQGPEFLTYFNYEAQPDKSGLPSDRFSAERPEGSISTLTIQRTEQRDSAMYRCASSLGGGRMETQYFGPGTRLLVL.